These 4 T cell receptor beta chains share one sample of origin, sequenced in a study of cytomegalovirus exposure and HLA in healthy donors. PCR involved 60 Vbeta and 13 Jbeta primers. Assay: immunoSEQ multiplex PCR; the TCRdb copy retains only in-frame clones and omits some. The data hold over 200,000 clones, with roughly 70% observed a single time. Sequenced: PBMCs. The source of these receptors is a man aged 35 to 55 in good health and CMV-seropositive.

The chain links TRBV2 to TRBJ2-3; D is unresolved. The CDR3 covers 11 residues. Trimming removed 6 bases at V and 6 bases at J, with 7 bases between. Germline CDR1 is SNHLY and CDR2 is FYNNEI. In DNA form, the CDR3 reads TGTGCCAGCAGCCTCAGGGATACGCAGTATTTT. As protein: CASSLRDTQYF.

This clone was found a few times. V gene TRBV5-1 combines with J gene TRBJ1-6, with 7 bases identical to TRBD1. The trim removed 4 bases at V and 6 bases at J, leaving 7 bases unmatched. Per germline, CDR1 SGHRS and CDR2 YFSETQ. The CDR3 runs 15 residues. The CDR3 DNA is TGCGCCAGCAGCCTTACAGGGACAGTTAATTCACCCCTCCACTTT. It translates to CASSLTGTVNSPLHF.

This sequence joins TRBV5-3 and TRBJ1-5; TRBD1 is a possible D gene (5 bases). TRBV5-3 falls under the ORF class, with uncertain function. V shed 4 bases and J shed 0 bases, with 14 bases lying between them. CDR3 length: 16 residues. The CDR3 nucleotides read TGTGCCAGAAGCGGTAAACAGGACTATAGCAATCAGCCCCAGCATTTT. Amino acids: CARSGKQDYSNQPQHF.

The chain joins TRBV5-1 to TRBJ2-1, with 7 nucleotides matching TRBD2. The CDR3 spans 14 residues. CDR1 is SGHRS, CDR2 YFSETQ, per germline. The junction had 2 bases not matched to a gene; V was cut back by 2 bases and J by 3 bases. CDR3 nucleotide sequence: TGCGCCAGCAGCTTCCGGGACTACTACAATGAGCAGTTCTTC. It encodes CASSFRDYYNEQFF.